This T cell receptor (beta chain) stems from a study of CD8 T cells in Susac syndrome. V was cut by 3 bases and J by 5 bases, with 9 bases left in between. Germline V gene data show CDR1 as SGHAT and CDR2 as FQDESV (reference sequence). The CDR3 consists of 13 residues. Random hexamers primed reverse transcription of roughly 0.45 to 1 ug RNA. From the immunoSEQ multiplex PCR reads, TCRdb called clonotypes with MiXCR, one entry per CDR3 protein. Among approximately 150,000 distinct CDR3 sequences listed, approximately 93% were seen once. The chain couples TRBV11-1 to TRBJ2-3; D gene uncertain. Sequencing input: CD4+ T cells from PBMCs. This TCR came from a human donor with multiple sclerosis. The DNA for the CDR3 is TGTGCCAGCAGCTTGGAGATACGAGATACGCAGTATTTT. As protein: CASSLEIRDTQYF.